This T cell receptor (beta chain) was sequenced in a study of T cell repertoires in cytomegalovirus infection (dated by TCRdb to the late 2010s). Broadly, across the study: The HLA type of each donor mattered for the analysis, because public TCR beta signatures pointed to carriage of CMV infection along with the matching HLA type.

Overall results and qualifications from the work: In both this cohort and an independent roughly 330-donor cohort, the cumulative frequency of public TCR beta family members distinguished carriers of CMV infection plus the relevant HLA type. The ex vivo response was dominated by HLA-C-restricted CMV-specific TCR beta clonotypes, which also provided the single most frequent clonotype in two of eight donors.

Sequencing was performed on an Illumina HiSeq 1500. TCRdb reprocessed the public reads (quality trimming at Q25 with fastp, clone calling with MiXCR) and kept in-frame beta chains. Each CDR3 protein gets just one entry, which takes the most common genes and DNA from the rows behind it. The sample profile shows around 130,000 distinct CDR3 sequences; more than 7% of them were found once. The ten largest make up around 9.1% of the sample. Trimmed from V: 6 bases; trimmed from J: 4 bases; junction bases lacking a gene match: 8. The germline V gene provides CDR1 SNHLY and CDR2 FYNNEI. Counted from cysteine to phenylalanine, this CDR3 has 15 amino acids. Only the CDR3 region is kept as DNA, spanning 45 bases read in frame from base 1. Many counts were recorded for this clonotype. Its binding antigen is unknown. Base qualities are not provided; no much larger clone lies one nucleotide away.

The sample was PBMCs. The rearranged segments are TRBV2 and TRBJ2-5, and 10 junction bases match TRBD1. The sequence was collected from a human donor in good health (CMV status not recorded). Some clones in this sample may be carry-over from other donors' samples. This receptor has the CDR3 CASRGDRGPRETQYF. The nucleotide sequence reads as follows: TGTGCCAGCAGGGGCGACAGGGGGCCCCGAGAGACCCAGTACTTC.